The 13 T cell receptor beta chains below come from one sample, sequenced in a study of circulating CD8 cells and anti-PD-1 response in melanoma. From live CD3+CD8+TCRalphabeta+ cells, four PD-1 and/or TIGIT subsets were sorted. Using around 16 ng of total RNA, TCR libraries were made with the QIAseq Immune Repertoire TCR panel. MiXCR was run by TCRdb on the reads, yielding one entry per CDR3 protein. The repertoire holds some 2,000 distinct CDR3 sequences, approximately 6% seen once, with less than 4% in the top ten. This specimen consisted of CD8+ T cells from PBMCs, obtained at baseline or after one month of anti-PD-1 therapy (not recorded which). These receptors all come from a human donor with melanoma.

This clonotype showed up just a few times. Just one base apart from a much larger clone, this may be a read error. CDR3 nucleotide sequence: TGCAGTGCTAGAGCCACCTCTGGGGCCAACGCCCTGACTTTC. Its protein is CSARATSGANALTF. The chain combines TRBV20-1 with TRBJ2-6; perhaps TRBD1 as D (5 bases). Germline V gene lookup returns CDR1 DFQATT and CDR2 SNEGSKA (reference sequence). The CDR3 is 14 amino acids.

This clonotype rates as medium-sized. The J gene is TRBJ2-7, the V gene TRBV2; TRBD1 might be the D (6 bases). V lost 6 bases and J lost 0, with 9 bases in between. Germline CDR1 reads SNHLY; CDR2 reads FYNNEI. CDR3 length: 13 amino acids. The chain's CDR3 is CASSRDTSYEQYF. CDR3 nucleotide sequence: TGTGCCAGCAGCCGGGACACCTCCTACGAGCAGTACTTC. Using reference TRBV2 and TRBJ2-7 for the parts outside the CDR3, the full variable domain is EPEVTQTPSHQVTQMGQEVILRCVPISNHLYFYWYRQILGQKVEFLVSFYNNEISEKSEIFDDQFSVERPDGSNFTLKIRSTKLEDSAMYFCASSRDTSYEQYFGPGTRLTVT.

A word on this clonotype: One base away lies a much larger clone, so this may be a sequencing read error. The J gene is TRBJ2-7, the V gene TRBV5-4; 10 nucleotides align to TRBD1. Germline trimming cut 4 bases from V and 4 bases from J; bases unmatched to any gene: 5. This CDR3 is 14 amino acids long. Germline CDR1 is SGHNT and CDR2 is YYREEE (reference sequence). In nucleotides, the CDR3 is TGTGCCAGCAGCCCCGGGACAGGGGCATACGAGCAGTACTTC. Translating it yields CASSPGTGAYEQYF.

V and J are TRBV27 and TRBJ1-5, with D uncertain. The CDR3 is 14 amino acids. Trimming cost V 10 bases and J 0 bases, with 13 bases left between them. Germline V gene lookup returns CDR1 MNHEY and CDR2 SMNVEV (reference sequence). CDR3 sequence (DNA): TGTGCCACCTCGAACGGTGGTAGCAATCAGCCCCAGCATTTT. Translating gives CATSNGGSNQPQHF.

This clonotype is judged medium-sized (0.01 to 0.1%). The chain's CDR3 is CASRTGGTEAFF. The CDR3 coding sequence is TGTGCCAGTAGGACAGGGGGCACTGAAGCTTTCTTT. V usage is TRBV19 and J usage is TRBJ1-1; TRBD1 matches at 9 bases. Germline V gives CDR1 LNHDA, CDR2 SQIVND (reference sequence). The CDR3 runs to 12 residues. The trim removed 6 bases at V and 4 bases at J, leaving 0 bases unmatched.

By proportion, this clonotype is medium-sized. The chain couples TRBV19 to TRBJ2-1; 11 bases align to TRBD1. CDR3 length: 14 amino acids. Unmatched junction bases numbered 8, after V lost 8 bases and J lost 8 bases. Germline V gene sequence: CDR1 LNHDA, CDR2 SQIVND (reference sequence). This chain's CDR3 is CASQWTGGIYEQFF. The CDR3 DNA follows: TGTGCCAGTCAATGGACAGGGGGCATATATGAGCAGTTCTTC.

This clonotype has more than one count but fewer than ten. V gene TRBV10-3 combines with J gene TRBJ2-1, with D tentatively TRBD2 (5 bases). V was trimmed by 7 bases and J by 8 bases, leaving 21 bases between them. The CDR3 spans 15 residues. Looked up from germline, CDR1 is ENHRY and CDR2 is SYGVKD. CDR3 sequence reads: CAIIPRMWFGDEQFF. DNA of the CDR3: TGTGCCATCATCCCAAGGATGTGGTTCGGGGATGAGCAGTTCTTC.

Remarks on this clonotype: A much bigger clone sits one base away, suggesting this may be a read error. The chain joins TRBV27 to TRBJ2-7; 7 positions match TRBD1. The J call may be faulty, since TRBJ2-1 better matches the DNA end. Germline loops: CDR1 MNHEY, CDR2 SMNVEV (reference sequence). The CDR3 length is 13 residues. In DNA form, the CDR3 reads TGTGCCAGCAGTAGGGACAGCACCTACGAGCAGTTCTTC. Protein sequence: CASSRDSTYEQFF.

About this clonotype itself: Since a much larger clone is just one base distant, this may be a read error. The genes are TRBV28 and TRBJ2-2; TRBD1 agrees at 9 bases. The CDR3 length is 15 residues. Germline loops: CDR1 MDHEN, CDR2 SYDVKM. The junction had 4 bases not matched to a gene; V was cut back by 4 bases and J by 4 bases. The CDR3 protein is CASSCDRGSTGELFF. In DNA form, the CDR3 reads TGTGCCAGCAGTTGCGACAGGGGGAGCACCGGGGAGCTGTTTTTT.

By proportion, this clonotype is medium-sized. The genes are TRBV12-3 or TRBV12-4 and TRBJ2-5; 7 positions agree with TRBD1. The V gene end was trimmed by 6 bases and the J gene end by 5 bases; junction bases not matched to a gene: 15. The CDR3 contains 16 residues. The CDR3 sequence is CASRATGVRAFETQYF. CDR3 in DNA: TGTGCCAGCAGGGCCACAGGGGTCCGGGCCTTCGAGACCCAGTACTTC.

On this clonotype: A much larger clone differs by one base, so this may be a read error. The chain uses TRBV24-1 and TRBJ2-1; a weak D match, TRBD1 (5 bases). Germline CDR1 and CDR2: KGHDR and SFDVKD. The length of the CDR3 is 14 residues. Trimming removed 4 bases at V and 9 bases at J, with 15 bases between. For the CDR3, the DNA is TGTGCCACCAGTGAACCCTCCTCAGGGTCTGAGCAGTTCTTC. Translated, it gives CATSEPSSGSEQFF.

This clonotype was seen once. J is TRBJ2-7 and V is TRBV28; perhaps TRBD1 as D (6 bases). V lost 5 bases and J lost 5, with 13 bases in between. The CDR3 loop spans 13 amino acids. Germline CDR1 MDHEN, CDR2 SYDVKM. CDR3 in DNA: TGTGCCAGCAGTCCGGGACACTACAACGAGCAGTACTTC. Translating it yields CASSPGHYNEQYF.

By share, this clonotype counts as medium-sized. The chain links TRBV2 to TRBJ1-2; the D is unclear. Germline V gene data show CDR1 as SNHLY and CDR2 as FYNNEI. The V end lost 3 bases, the J end lost 2 bases, and 7 bases lay between the germline ends. The length of the CDR3 is 13 residues. CDR3 residues: CASSDAANYGYTF. The CDR3 DNA follows: TGTGCCAGCAGTGATGCGGCCAACTATGGCTACACCTTC. Full variable domain (outside the CDR3, taken from reference TRBV2 and TRBJ1-2): EPEVTQTPSHQVTQMGQEVILRCVPISNHLYFYWYRQILGQKVEFLVSFYNNEISEKSEIFDDQFSVERPDGSNFTLKIRSTKLEDSAMYFCASSDAANYGYTFGSGTRLTVV.